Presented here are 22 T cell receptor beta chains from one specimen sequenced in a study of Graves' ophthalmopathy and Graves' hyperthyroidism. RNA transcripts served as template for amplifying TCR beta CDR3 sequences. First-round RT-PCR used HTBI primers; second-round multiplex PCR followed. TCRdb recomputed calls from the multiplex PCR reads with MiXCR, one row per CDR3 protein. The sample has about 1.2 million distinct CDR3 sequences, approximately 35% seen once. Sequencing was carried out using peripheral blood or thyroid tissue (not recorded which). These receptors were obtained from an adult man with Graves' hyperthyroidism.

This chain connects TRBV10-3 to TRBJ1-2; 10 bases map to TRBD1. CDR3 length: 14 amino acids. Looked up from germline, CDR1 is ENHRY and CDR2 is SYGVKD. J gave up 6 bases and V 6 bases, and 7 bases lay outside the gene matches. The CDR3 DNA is TGTGCCATCAGGGCCGACAGGGGGCAGGATGGCTACACCTTC. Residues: CAIRADRGQDGYTF.

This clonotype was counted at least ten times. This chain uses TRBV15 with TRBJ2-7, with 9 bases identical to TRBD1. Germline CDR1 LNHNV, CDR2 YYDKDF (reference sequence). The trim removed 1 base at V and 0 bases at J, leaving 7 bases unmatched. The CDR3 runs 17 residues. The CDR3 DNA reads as TGTGCCACCAGCAGAGTCGTAGGGACAGGGCCCTCCTACGAGCAGTACTTC. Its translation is CATSRVVGTGPSYEQYF.

CDR3 residues: CASSAPPGGETQYF. The CDR3 DNA is TGTGCCAGCAGCGCTCCCCCGGGGGGGGAGACCCAGTACTTC. The chain recombines TRBV7-2 with TRBJ2-5, with 8 positions matching TRBD2. CDR1 is SGHTA, CDR2 FQGNSA, per germline. Trimming at V came to 5 bases and at J to 5 bases, leaving 7 bases not matched to a gene. This CDR3 spans 14 amino acids.

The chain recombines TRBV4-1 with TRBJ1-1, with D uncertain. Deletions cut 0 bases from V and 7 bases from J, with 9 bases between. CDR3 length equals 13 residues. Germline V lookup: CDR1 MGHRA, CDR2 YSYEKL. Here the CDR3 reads CASSQDFAGEAFF. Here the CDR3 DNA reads TGCGCCAGCAGCCAAGATTTTGCAGGTGAAGCTTTCTTT.

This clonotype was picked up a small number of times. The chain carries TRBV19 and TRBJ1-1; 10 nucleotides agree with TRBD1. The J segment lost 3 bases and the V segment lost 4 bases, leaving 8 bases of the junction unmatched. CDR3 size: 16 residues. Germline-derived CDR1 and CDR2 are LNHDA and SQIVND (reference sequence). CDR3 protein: CASSTPRQGADTEAFF. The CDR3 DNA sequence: TGTGCCAGTAGTACCCCCCGACAGGGGGCGGACACTGAAGCTTTCTTT.

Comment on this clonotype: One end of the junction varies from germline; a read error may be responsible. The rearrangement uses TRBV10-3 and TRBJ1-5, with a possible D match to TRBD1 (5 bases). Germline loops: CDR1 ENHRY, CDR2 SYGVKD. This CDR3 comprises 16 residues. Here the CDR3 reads CASSPSLGEEGQPQHF. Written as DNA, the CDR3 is TGTGCCAGCAGTCCGAGTTTGGGGGAGGAAGGACAGCCCCAGCATTTT.

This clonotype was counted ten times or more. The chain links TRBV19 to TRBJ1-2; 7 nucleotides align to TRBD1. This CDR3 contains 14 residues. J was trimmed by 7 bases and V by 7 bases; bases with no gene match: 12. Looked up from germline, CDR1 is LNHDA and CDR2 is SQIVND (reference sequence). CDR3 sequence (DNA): TGTGCCAGTACCCTGGACAGGTCTGGCACTGGCTACACCTTC. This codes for CASTLDRSGTGYTF.

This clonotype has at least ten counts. CDR3 DNA sequence: TGCAGTGCTAGGGGCGGGGTCGGGAACACTGAAGCTTTCTTT. Amino acids: CSARGGVGNTEAFF. The chain carries TRBV20-1 and TRBJ1-1; no reliable D call. This CDR3 has 14 amino acids. Trimming shortened V by 3 bases and J by 1 base, and 12 bases separated the two germline ends. Germline CDR1 is DFQATT and CDR2 is SNEGSKA (reference sequence).

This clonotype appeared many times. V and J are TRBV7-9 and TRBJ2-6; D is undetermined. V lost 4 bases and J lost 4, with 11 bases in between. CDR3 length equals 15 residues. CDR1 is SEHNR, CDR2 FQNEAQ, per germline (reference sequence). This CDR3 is CASSWKARGANVLTF. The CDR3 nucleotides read TGTGCCAGCAGCTGGAAAGCGCGCGGGGCCAACGTCCTGACTTTC.

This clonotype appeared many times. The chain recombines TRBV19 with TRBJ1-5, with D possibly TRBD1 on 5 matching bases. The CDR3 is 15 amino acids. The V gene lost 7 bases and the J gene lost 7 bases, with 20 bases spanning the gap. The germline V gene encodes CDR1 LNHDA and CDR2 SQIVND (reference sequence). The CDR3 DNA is TGTGCCAGTAATGTCGGCCCAAACCGGGACCAGCCCCAGCATTTT. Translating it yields CASNVGPNRDQPQHF.

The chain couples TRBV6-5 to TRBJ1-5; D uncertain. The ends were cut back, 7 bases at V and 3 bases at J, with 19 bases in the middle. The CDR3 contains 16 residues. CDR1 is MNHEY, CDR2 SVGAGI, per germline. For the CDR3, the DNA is TGTGCCAGCACCACGACCTGGACGGACTACAATCAGCCCCAGCATTTT. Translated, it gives CASTTTWTDYNQPQHF.

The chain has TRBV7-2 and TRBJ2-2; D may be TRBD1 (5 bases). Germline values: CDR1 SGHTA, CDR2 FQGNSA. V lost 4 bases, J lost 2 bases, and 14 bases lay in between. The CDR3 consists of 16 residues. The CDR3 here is CASSYQGWGNTGELFF. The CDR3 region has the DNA TGTGCCAGCAGCTATCAGGGTTGGGGAAACACCGGGGAGCTGTTTTTT.

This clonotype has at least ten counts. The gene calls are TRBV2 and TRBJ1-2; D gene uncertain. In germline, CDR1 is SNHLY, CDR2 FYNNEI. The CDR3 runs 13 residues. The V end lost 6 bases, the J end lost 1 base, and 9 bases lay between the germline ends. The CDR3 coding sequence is TGTGCCAGCAGGCTGGTGGTTAACTATGGCTACACCTTC. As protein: CASRLVVNYGYTF.

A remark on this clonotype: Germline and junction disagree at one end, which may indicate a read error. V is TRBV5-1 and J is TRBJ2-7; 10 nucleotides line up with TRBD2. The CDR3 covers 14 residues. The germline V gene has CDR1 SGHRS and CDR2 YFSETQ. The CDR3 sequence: CASGFLAGASEQYF. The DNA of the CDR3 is TGCGCCAGCGGCTTCCTAGCGGGAGCTTCCGAGCAGTACTTC.

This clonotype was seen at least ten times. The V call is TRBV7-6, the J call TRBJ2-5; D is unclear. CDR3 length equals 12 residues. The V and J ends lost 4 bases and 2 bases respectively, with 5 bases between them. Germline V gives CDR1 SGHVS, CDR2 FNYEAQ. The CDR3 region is CASSSAQETQYF. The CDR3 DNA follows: TGTGCCAGCAGCTCCGCACAAGAGACCCAGTACTTC.

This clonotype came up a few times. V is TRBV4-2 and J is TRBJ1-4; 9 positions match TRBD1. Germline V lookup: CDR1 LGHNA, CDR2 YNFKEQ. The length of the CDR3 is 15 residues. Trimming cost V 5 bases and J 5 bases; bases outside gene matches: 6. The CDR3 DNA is TGTGCCAGCAGCAAAGCCGGGACAGGGAATGAAAAACTGTTTTTT. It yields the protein CASSKAGTGNEKLFF.

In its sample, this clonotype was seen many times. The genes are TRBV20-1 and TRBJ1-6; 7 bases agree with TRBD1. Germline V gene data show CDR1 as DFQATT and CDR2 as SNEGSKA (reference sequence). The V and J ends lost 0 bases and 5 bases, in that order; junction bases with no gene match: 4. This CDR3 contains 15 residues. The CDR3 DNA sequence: TGCAGTGCTAGAGATACCACAGGGGATAATTCACCCCTCCACTTT. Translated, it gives CSARDTTGDNSPLHF.

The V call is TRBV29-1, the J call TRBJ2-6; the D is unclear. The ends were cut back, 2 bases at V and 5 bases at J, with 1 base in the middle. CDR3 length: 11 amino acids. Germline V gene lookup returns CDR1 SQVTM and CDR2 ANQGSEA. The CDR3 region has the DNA TGCAGCGTTGAATGGGCCAACGTCCTGACTTTC. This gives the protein CSVEWANVLTF.

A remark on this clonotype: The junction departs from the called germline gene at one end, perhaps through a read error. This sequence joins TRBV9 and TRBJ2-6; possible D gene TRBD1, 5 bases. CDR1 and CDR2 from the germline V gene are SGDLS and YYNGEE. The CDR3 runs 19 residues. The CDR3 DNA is TGTGCCAGCAGCTTAACCCACGACGCCCGAGCCTCTGGGGCCAACGTCCTGATTTTC. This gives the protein CASSLTHDARASGANVLIF.

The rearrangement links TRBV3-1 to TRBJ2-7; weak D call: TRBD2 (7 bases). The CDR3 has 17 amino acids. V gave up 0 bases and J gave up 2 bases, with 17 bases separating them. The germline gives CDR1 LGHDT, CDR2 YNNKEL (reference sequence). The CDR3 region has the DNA TGTGCCAGCAGCCAAGATCATGGCGGGGGCCATACCTACGAGCAGTACTTC. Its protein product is CASSQDHGGGHTYEQYF.

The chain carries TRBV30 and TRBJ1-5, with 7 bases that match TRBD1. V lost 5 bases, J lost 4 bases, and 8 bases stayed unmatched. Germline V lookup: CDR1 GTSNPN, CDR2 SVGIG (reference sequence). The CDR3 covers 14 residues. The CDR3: CAWGRQGGNQPQHF. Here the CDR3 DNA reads TGTGCCTGGGGAAGACAGGGAGGGAATCAGCCCCAGCATTTT.

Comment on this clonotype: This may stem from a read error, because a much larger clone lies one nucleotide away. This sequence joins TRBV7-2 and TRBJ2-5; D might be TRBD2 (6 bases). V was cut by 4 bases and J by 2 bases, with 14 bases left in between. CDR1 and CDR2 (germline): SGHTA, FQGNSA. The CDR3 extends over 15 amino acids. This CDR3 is CASSSSVSGQETQYF. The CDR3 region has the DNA TGTGCCAGCAGCTCGTCGGTTAGCGGACAAGAGACCCAGTACTTC.